What follows are 13 T cell receptor beta chains derived from one specimen sequenced in a study of regulatory T cells in long-lasting Graves disease. Time point indicated: newly diagnosed GD, antithyroid drugs for less than 3 months. PBMC-derived RNA was used for the TCR library. Relying on iRepertoire HTBI primers and Arm-PCR of CDR3 regions, the team built TCR beta libraries. Via MiXCR, TCRdb re-called the multiplex PCR reads, giving one row per CDR3 protein. The data show 440,000 or so distinct CDR3 sequences, with around 14% seen just once and over 15% held by the top ten. The data also belong to a second study, concerning T cells in Graves' hyperthyroidism and ophthalmopathy.

Sequenced here: peripheral blood mononuclear cells (PBMCs), sampled at new diagnosis, from a patient treated with antithyroid drugs. The receptor set was obtained from a woman aged 25 to 39 with Graves disease.

This clonotype came up a few times. V is TRBV24-1 and J is TRBJ2-2; 7 nucleotides match TRBD1. The trim removed 5 bases at V and 2 bases at J, leaving 19 bases unmatched. The germline CDR1 and CDR2 sequences are KGHDR and SFDVKD. This CDR3 region has 20 residues. The CDR3 bases are TGTGCCACCAGTGCTTCCTTCGTCCCCGGACAGGCCCACAACACCGGGGAGCTGTTTTTT. It translates to CATSASFVPGQAHNTGELFF.

Comments on this clonotype: This may come from a read error, since a much larger clone is one base off. The chain combines TRBV6-5 with TRBJ1-1, with TRBD1 as a possible D gene (6 bases). The V gene's germline CDR1 is MNHEY and CDR2 SVGAGI. The CDR3 length is 14 residues. CDR3 nucleotides: TGTGCCGGCAGTTACCCGGGGGCGGGGACTGAAGCTTTCTTT. This translates into CAGSYPGAGTEAFF.

This clonotype was picked up many times. This rearrangement joins TRBV18 to TRBJ1-1; a possible D gene is TRBD1 (6 bases). CDR1 KGHSH and CDR2 LQKENI come from the germline V gene. Between the trimmed V and J ends, which lost 4 bases and 1 base, there was a span of 13 bases. The CDR3 has 15 residues. As DNA, the CDR3 is TGTGCCAGCTCACTGGGGGCAGGGGCGAACACTGAAGCTTTCTTT. As protein: CASSLGAGANTEAFF.

The rearrangement links TRBV27 to TRBJ2-2; D is ambiguous. The CDR3 extends over 16 amino acids. Germline assignment: CDR1 MNHEY and CDR2 SMNVEV (reference sequence). Trimming shortened V by 1 base and J by 0 bases, and 9 bases separated the two germline ends. CDR3 amino acids: CASSLWEPSNTGELFF. The DNA for the CDR3 is TGTGCCAGCAGTTTATGGGAACCTTCGAACACCGGGGAGCTGTTTTTT.

The chain links TRBV6-1 to TRBJ2-7; TRBD2 might be the D (5 bases). Looked up from germline, CDR1 is MNHNS and CDR2 is SASEGT. The V gene lost 4 bases and the J gene lost 3 bases, with 16 bases spanning the gap. The CDR3 extends over 15 amino acids. The CDR3: CASSVRVGEVYEQYF. Written as DNA, the CDR3 is TGTGCCAGCAGTGTAAGGGTGGGAGAGGTCTACGAGCAGTACTTC.

At least ten counts were recorded for this clonotype. The chain carries TRBV29-1 and TRBJ2-3; tentatively, D is TRBD2 (5 bases). The germline V gene encodes CDR1 SQVTM and CDR2 ANQGSEA. This CDR3 comprises 12 residues. V was shortened by 6 bases and J by 4 bases, with 11 bases between the two germline ends. The CDR3 spells CSVGVGADTQYF. The DNA for the CDR3 is TGCAGCGTCGGGGTAGGAGCAGATACGCAGTATTTT.

This clonotype was recorded at least ten times. V gene TRBV12-3 or TRBV12-4 combines with J gene TRBJ2-5; 9 bases match TRBD2. Trimming cost V 6 bases and J 2 bases; bases outside gene matches: 10. CDR3 length: 16 residues. CDR3 protein: CASRLGGSGRQETQYF. CDR3 in DNA: TGTGCCAGCAGACTAGGCGGTAGCGGGAGACAAGAGACCCAGTACTTC.

This chain uses TRBV12-5 with TRBJ2-5; 9 nucleotides agree with TRBD2. The CDR3 loop spans 19 amino acids. The J segment lost 4 bases and the V segment lost 0 bases, leaving 15 bases of the junction unmatched. CDR1 and CDR2 (germline): LGHNT, FRNRAP. Here the CDR3 reads CASGLVPTLAGGKRETQYF. CDR3 coding DNA: TGTGCTAGTGGTTTGGTACCCACCCTCGCGGGAGGGAAACGAGAGACCCAGTACTTC.

This clonotype has more than one count but fewer than ten. The chain uses TRBV19 and TRBJ1-1, with 7 bases lining up with TRBD1. This CDR3 contains 14 residues. The junction had 8 bases not matched to a gene; V was cut back by 5 bases and J by 5 bases. Germline CDR1 reads LNHDA; CDR2 reads SQIVND (reference sequence). The CDR3 protein is CASSSGTVGTEAFF. The CDR3 DNA follows: TGTGCCAGTAGTTCCGGGACAGTGGGAACTGAAGCTTTCTTT.

This clonotype was recorded many times. This chain connects TRBV3-1 to TRBJ2-2; TRBD1 aligns across 7 bases. Germline V CDR1 and CDR2: LGHDT, YNNKEL (reference sequence). The ends lost 2 bases at V and 4 bases at J; junction bases unmatched: 7. The CDR3 consists of 16 residues. For the CDR3, the DNA is TGTGCCAGCAGCCAAATGACAGGGTTTGGCACCGGGGAGCTGTTTTTT. Translation gives CASSQMTGFGTGELFF.

The rearrangement joins TRBV20-1 to TRBJ2-1, with TRBD2 identical over 10 bases. J was trimmed by 5 bases and V by 3 bases; bases with no gene match: 10. Germline V lookup: CDR1 DFQATT, CDR2 SNEGSKA (reference sequence). The CDR3 has 16 amino acids. The CDR3 protein is CSASLSGRAGDNEQFF. In DNA, the CDR3 is TGCAGTGCTAGTCTCAGCGGGAGGGCCGGAGACAATGAGCAGTTCTTC.

The sample holds many counts of this clonotype. The V and J genes are TRBV20-1 and TRBJ1-6; TRBD1 matches 7 bases. V trimming: 4 bases; J trimming: 5 bases; junction bases outside the gene matches: 8. CDR3 length: 15 residues. The germline V gene encodes CDR1 DFQATT and CDR2 SNEGSKA (reference sequence). CDR3: CSAKPPGQNNSPLHF. The DNA of the CDR3 is TGCAGTGCTAAACCCCCGGGACAGAATAATTCACCCCTCCACTTT.

This clonotype was counted at least ten times. The chain has TRBV28 and TRBJ2-7; perhaps TRBD2 as D (5 bases). Germline V gene sequence: CDR1 MDHEN, CDR2 SYDVKM. This CDR3 has 14 residues. Trimming took 5 bases from V and 3 from J, leaving 14 bases between them. DNA of the CDR3: TGTGCCAGCAGTCCCGAGGAGGTGAACTACGAGCAGTACTTC. Its translation: CASSPEEVNYEQYF.